These T cell receptor beta chains were read from a single sample in a study of T cell responses to AZD1222 COVID-19 vaccine. Here immunoSEQ multiplex PCR was the method, and the copy in TCRdb shows in-frame clones only, minus some. In the table there are about 94,000 clones, 70% to 90% of which are singletons. The starting material was peripheral blood, obtained on day 0 of AZD1222 vaccination. The receptors shown here come from an adult in good health. Both conserved end residues are part of each CDR3. The D gene is left open where the match is weak. Not all rows give a size; the values are once, few, many and, for expanded clones, a class.

size,J,V,D,DNA,CDR3
-,TRBJ1-3,TRBV7-9,-,TGTGCCAGCAGCTTAAAGCGGTTAGGGGGCTCTGGAAACACCATATATTTT,CASSLKRLGGSGNTIYF
-,TRBJ2-3,TRBV4-2,TRBD2,TGTGCCAGCAGCTATGGCGGGCGGGGGAAATTAGGAGATACGCAGTATTTT,CASSYGGRGKLGDTQYF
-,TRBJ1-6,TRBV30,-,TGTGCCTGGAGTTCGGACGCACTACCGAATTCACCCCTCCACTTT,CAWSSDALPNSPLHF
-,TRBJ1-6,TRBV6-5,-,TGTGCCAGCAGTTACTCAGGGGGGACTACTAATTCACCCCTCCACTTT,CASSYSGGTTNSPLHF
-,TRBJ2-3,TRBV7-9,TRBD2,TGTGCCAGCAGCCCGCAAGCGGGGATGGATACGCAGTATTTT,CASSPQAGMDTQYF
-,TRBJ2-5,TRBV19,-,TGTGCCAGTAGTATTGGCCCCGGGAGCCAAGAGACCCAGTACTTC,CASSIGPGSQETQYF
-,TRBJ2-1,TRBV5-1,TRBD1,TGCGCCAGCAGGCAAGGGACAGCCGTTAACAATGAGCAGTTCTTC,CASRQGTAVNNEQFF
once,TRBJ2-2,TRBV28,-,TGTGCCAGCAGTTTTAATTCGGGGTCTTCAAACACCGGGGAGCTGTTTTTT,CASSFNSGSSNTGELFF
-,TRBJ1-1,TRBV2,-,TGTGCCAGCACAGGGGAGACGAACACTGAAGCTTTCTTT,CASTGETNTEAFF
-,TRBJ2-7,TRBV30,-,TGTGCCTGGAACGAGCAGTACTTC,CAWNEQYF
-,TRBJ2-2,TRBV7-9,-,TGTGCCAGCAGCTTCAGGGTCACCGGGGAGCTGTTTTTT,CASSFRVTGELFF
-,TRBJ2-7,TRBV27,-,TGTGCCAGCAGTTTGGACGGGGTCCACGAGCAGTACTTC,CASSLDGVHEQYF
-,TRBJ1-1,TRBV6-1,-,TGTGCCAGCAGTGAGAGACCGGAGCCTGAAGCTTTCTTT,CASSERPEPEAFF
-,TRBJ2-3,TRBV18,-,TGTGCCAGCTCACTCACGCCGACCGCATTAGACACAGATACGCAGTATTTT,CASSLTPTALDTDTQYF
-,TRBJ2-7,TRBV5-1,TRBD2,TGCGCCAGCAGCGAGGGCGGGGGGCCTTACGAGCAGTACTTC,CASSEGGGPYEQYF
-,TRBJ2-7,TRBV27,TRBD2,TGTGCCAGCAGTTTACAGGCGGGGGGGCTCTACGAGCAGTACTTC,CASSLQAGGLYEQYF
-,TRBJ2-7,TRBV5-1,TRBD1,TGCGCCAGCACCCTCGAAGGACAGGGACCGTACGAGCAGTACTTC,CASTLEGQGPYEQYF
-,TRBJ2-7,TRBV19,TRBD2,TGTGCCAGTAGTCGGGACTACTCCTACGAGCAGTACTTC,CASSRDYSYEQYF
-,TRBJ1-1,TRBV5-5,-,TGTGCCAGCAGGGCCGGGACCGCAGAAGCTTTCTTT,CASRAGTAEAFF
-,TRBJ1-2,TRBV19,TRBD1,TGTGCCAGTAGTGCCCTCGGACAGGAGTATGGCTACACCTTC,CASSALGQEYGYTF
-,TRBJ1-2,TRBV6-5,-,TGTGCCAGCAGGAGAGGACAGTTGGACTATGGCTACACCTTC,CASRRGQLDYGYTF
-,TRBJ1-1,TRBV7-3,-,TGTGCCAGCAGGTTTACAGCGAACACTGAAGCTTTCTTT,CASRFTANTEAFF
-,TRBJ2-1,TRBV7-3,TRBD2,TGTGCCAGCAGCGATCTAGCGGGGGGTTTCAATGAGCAGTTCTTC,CASSDLAGGFNEQFF
-,TRBJ2-3,TRBV3-1/TRBV3-2,TRBD1,TGTGCCAGCAGCCAAGGTCTCGGACAGGGGGCAGATACGCAGTATTTT,CASSQGLGQGADTQYF
-,TRBJ2-3,TRBV6-6,TRBD2,TGTGCCAGCACCCAACTAGCGGGGGTGGGTGGTACGCAGTATTTT,CASTQLAGVGGTQYF
-,TRBJ1-4,TRBV11-2,TRBD1,TGTGCCAGCAGCCTTTATGGGACAGAAAATGAAAAACTGTTTTTT,CASSLYGTENEKLFF
-,TRBJ2-5,TRBV19,-,TGTGCCAGTACCCGGGGGCCCCAAGAGACCCAGTACTTC,CASTRGPQETQYF
few,TRBJ1-4,TRBV7-9,-,TGTGCCAGCAGCTACGACAGTGTTCCGCTGTTTTTT,CASSYDSVPLFF
-,TRBJ2-5,TRBV2,TRBD2,TGTGCCAGCAGTGAGGGACTAGCAGAGACCCAGTACTTC,CASSEGLAETQYF
-,TRBJ1-2,TRBV28,-,TGTGCCAGCAGTTTTGCAGGGGTGGCCATAGGCTACACCTTC,CASSFAGVAIGYTF
-,TRBJ1-2,TRBV27,-,TGTGCCAGCAGTTTATGGGGACAAGGGATCTATGGCTACACCTTC,CASSLWGQGIYGYTF
-,TRBJ1-1,TRBV7-3,-,TGTGCCAGCAGCACAACCGGGACCGGTACAGAAGCTTTCTTT,CASSTTGTGTEAFF
-,TRBJ2-5,TRBV2,TRBD1,TGTGCCAGCAGTGAGAGGACAGGGGGAGCGGAGACCCAGTACTTC,CASSERTGGAETQYF
-,TRBJ2-5,TRBV7-9,-,TGTGCCAGCAGCCGCCTATCGCTACGGGGCTGGGGAAAGACCCAGTACTTC,CASSRLSLRGWGKTQYF
-,TRBJ2-3,TRBV13,-,TGTGCCAGCAGCTTAGGTCTTAGCGCCTCTAGCCCCACTACGCAGTATTTT,CASSLGLSASSPTTQYF
-,TRBJ1-1,TRBV28,TRBD1,TGTGCCAGCAGTTCCGGGACAGGTTCCGCACGCACTGAAGCTTTCTTT,CASSSGTGSARTEAFF
-,TRBJ1-2,TRBV28,-,TGTGCCAGCAGTCCCCGTACCGCCGGGGGCTATGGCTACACCTTC,CASSPRTAGGYGYTF
-,TRBJ1-5,TRBV28,-,TGTGCCAGCAGTCAACAGGGAACCCTTTGGAATCAGCCCCAGCATTTT,CASSQQGTLWNQPQHF
-,TRBJ2-1,TRBV19,TRBD1,TGTGCCAGTAGTAGGTCCGGGACAGGTGAAAACAATGAGCAGTTCTTC,CASSRSGTGENNEQFF
-,TRBJ1-3,TRBV6-5,TRBD1,TGTGCCAGCACCACCGGGGACAGCTCTGGAAACACCATATATTTT,CASTTGDSSGNTIYF
-,TRBJ1-1,TRBV10-3,-,TGTGCCATCAGCGAATATGGTCCGGATAACACTGAAGCTTTCTTT,CAISEYGPDNTEAFF
-,TRBJ2-5,TRBV6-2/TRBV6-3,TRBD1,TGTGCCAGCAGTCCCTGGGGACAGGAGTTCCAAGAGACCCAGTACTTC,CASSPWGQEFQETQYF
-,TRBJ1-5,TRBV4-1,-,TGCGCCAGCACACCTGGCGGGGGCGGCAATCAGCCCCAGCATTTT,CASTPGGGGNQPQHF
-,TRBJ1-5,TRBV10-3,-,TGTGCCAGTACAGGGAGTCTGGATCAGCCCCAGCATTTT,CASTGSLDQPQHF
-,TRBJ2-4,TRBV19,TRBD1,TGTGCCAGTTCGGGACAGATTAAAAACATTCAGTACTTC,CASSGQIKNIQYF